The 30 T cell receptor beta chains below all came from one sample that was sequenced in a study of shared clonotypes between healthy human individuals (dated by TCRdb to about 2020). Receptors were amplified or captured by the immunoSEQ multiplex PCR assay. TCRdb took this table from immuneACCESS and kept in-frame rearrangements with V and J called. Such tables lack part of the clones; where checked against another copy, unresolved V genes explain under half of the gap, and the rest is unexplained. A total of under 2,000,000 clones appear in this sample, approximately 95% of them only once. Less than 1.5% of the sample is held by the ten biggest clonotypes. CD8 naive samples consisted of CD45RO-negative cells that were positively selected for CCR7, yielding a CD45RA+CCR7+ population without TemRA cells. The specimen sequenced was naive CD8+ T cells sorted from blood. The sample's cell subset or site label, decoded: CD45RA+CCR7+. The receptors come from a man younger than 30 in good health.

With respect to this clone: Other DNA sequences from this sample encode an identical CDR3 as well. The chain employs TRBV6-5 and TRBJ2-7; D is undetermined. The V end lost 5 bases, the J end lost 0 bases, and 5 bases lay between the germline ends. Germline CDR1 is MNHEY and CDR2 is SVGAGI. This CDR3 spans 12 amino acids. This CDR3 reads CASSADSYEQYF. CDR3 coding DNA: TGTGCCAGCAGTGCAGACTCCTACGAGCAGTACTTC.

The rearrangement uses TRBV15 and TRBJ2-7, with D maybe TRBD2 (7 bases). The CDR3 has 13 residues. In germline, CDR1 is LNHNV, CDR2 YYDKDF (reference sequence). The CDR3 here is CACGGVSSYEQYF. The CDR3 DNA follows: TGTGCTTGCGGGGGCGTTAGCTCCTACGAGCAGTACTTC.

The chain couples TRBV6-6 to TRBJ2-3, with D possibly TRBD1 on 5 matching bases. From germline, CDR1 is MNHNY and CDR2 SVGAGI (reference sequence). The CDR3 is 16 residues long. V was pared by 0 bases and J by 5 bases, with 15 bases between. CDR3: CASSYSRQSTVDTQYF. The CDR3 DNA follows: TGTGCCAGCAGTTACTCGAGACAGTCGACAGTAGATACGCAGTATTTT.

The chain joins TRBV5-6 to TRBJ2-5; D might be TRBD1 (5 bases). The V gene's germline CDR1 is SGHDT and CDR2 YYEEEE. The V end was cut by 6 bases, the J end by 4 bases, with 19 bases between. This CDR3 has 15 residues. The CDR3 bases are TGTGCCAGCACGCTTGCGTTCCAGGGTGGAGAGACCCAGTACTTC. It yields the protein CASTLAFQGGETQYF. Filled out from reference TRBV5-6 and TRBJ2-5, the complete variable domain reads DAGVTQSPTHLIKTRGQQVTLRCSPKSGHDTVSWYQQALGQGPQFIFQYYEEEERQRGNFPDRFSGHQFPNYSSELNVNALLLGDSALYLCASTLAFQGGETQYFGPGTRLLVL.

The chain uses TRBV27 and TRBJ2-3, with D possibly being TRBD1 or TRBD2 (5 bases each). The CDR3 has 17 amino acids. Trimming removed 3 bases at V and 0 bases at J, with 16 bases between. The V gene's germline CDR1 is MNHEY and CDR2 SMNVEV (reference sequence). The CDR3 DNA is TGTGCCAGCAGTTTCACCCGAGGGGCTATTAGCACAGATACGCAGTATTTT. It encodes CASSFTRGAISTDTQYF.

The table lists this clone with a few counts. The chain carries TRBV7-9 and TRBJ1-2; maybe TRBD1 (5 bases). The CDR3 spans 13 residues. Deletions cut 0 bases from V and 6 bases from J, with 8 bases between. Germline CDR1 SEHNR, CDR2 FQNEAQ (reference sequence). CDR3 in amino acids: CASSLAGLDGYTF. CDR3 nucleotides: TGTGCCAGCAGCTTAGCGGGGCTTGATGGCTACACCTTC.

This rearrangement joins TRBV27 to TRBJ2-2; tentatively, D is TRBD2 (6 bases). This CDR3 comprises 14 residues. Germline lookup yields CDR1 MNHEY and CDR2 SMNVEV (reference sequence). Deletions cut 6 bases from V and 7 bases from J, with 15 bases between. The CDR3: CASRTGSYGGELFF. CDR3 bases: TGTGCCAGCAGGACCGGGAGTTACGGCGGGGAGCTGTTTTTT.

This chain uses TRBV2 with TRBJ2-2; 14 bases map to TRBD2. The germline V gene encodes CDR1 SNHLY and CDR2 FYNNEI. The junction had 7 bases not matched to a gene; V was cut back by 5 bases and J by 2 bases. There are 18 residues in the CDR3. DNA for the CDR3: TGTGCCAGCAGTAATGGACTAGCGGGGGGATTTAACACCGGGGAGCTGTTTTTT. Its protein is CASSNGLAGGFNTGELFF.

The V call is TRBV27, the J call TRBJ2-3, with 13 bases matching TRBD2. Germline lookup yields CDR1 MNHEY and CDR2 SMNVEV (reference sequence). V lost 5 bases to trimming and J lost 4 bases; unmatched junction nucleotides: 12. The CDR3 has 18 residues. The CDR3 reads CASSKWTGTSGIPDTQYF. The CDR3 nucleotides read TGTGCCAGCAGTAAATGGACAGGGACTAGCGGGATCCCAGATACGCAGTATTTT.

This rearrangement joins TRBV5-1 to TRBJ2-2; the match to TRBD2 covers 12 bases. CDR1 and CDR2 (germline): SGHRS, YFSETQ. This CDR3 contains 18 residues. J gave up 5 bases and V 4 bases, and 12 bases lay outside the gene matches. The CDR3 is CASSAKTSGSLKTGELFF. The CDR3 nucleotides read TGCGCCAGCAGCGCCAAGACTAGCGGGAGCCTTAAAACCGGGGAGCTGTTTTTT. The entire variable domain, with the rest obtained from reference TRBV5-1 and TRBJ2-2, is as follows: KAGVTQTPRYLIKTRGQQVTLSCSPISGHRSVSWYQQTPGQGLQFLFEYFSETQRNKGNFPGRFSGRQFSNSRSEMNVSTLELGDSALYLCASSAKTSGSLKTGELFFGEGSRLTVL.

The rearrangement joins TRBV7-6 to TRBJ2-2, with TRBD2 matching over 13 bases. CDR3 length equals 17 residues. V lost 3 bases, J lost 6 bases, and 7 bases stayed unmatched. Germline V lookup: CDR1 SGHVS, CDR2 FNYEAQ. CDR3 region: CASSFFGLAGDAGELFF. The CDR3 coding sequence is TGTGCCAGCAGCTTCTTTGGACTAGCGGGAGATGCCGGGGAGCTGTTTTTT.

The chain joins TRBV30 to TRBJ1-2, with D possibly TRBD1 on 5 matching bases. V gave up 2 bases and J gave up 2 bases, with 15 bases separating them. The CDR3 spans 15 residues. In germline, CDR1 is GTSNPN, CDR2 SVGIG (reference sequence). The CDR3 sequence: CAWSPTRGANYGYTF. The CDR3 nucleotides are TGTGCCTGGAGTCCCACAAGGGGCGCAAACTATGGCTACACCTTC.

The chain uses TRBV9 and TRBJ2-5; D may match TRBD1 or TRBD2 (6 bases each). The V gene lost 6 bases and the J gene lost 1 base, with 16 bases spanning the gap. Looked up from germline, CDR1 is SGDLS and CDR2 is YYNGEE. The CDR3 is 15 amino acids. The CDR3 protein is CASTPQEGVQETQYF. Here the CDR3 DNA reads TGTGCCAGCACCCCCCAGGAGGGGGTCCAAGAGACCCAGTACTTC.

The chain couples TRBV7-2 to TRBJ2-4; 11 bases are shared with TRBD2. Germline assignment: CDR1 SGHTA and CDR2 FQGNSA. CDR3 length: 17 amino acids. Unmatched junction bases numbered 14, after V lost 5 bases and J lost 8 bases. The CDR3, as DNA: TGTGCCAGCAGCCTCCGGCCCTCTAGCGGGGGGTTGGACATTCAGTACTTC. This codes for CASSLRPSSGGLDIQYF.

The chain joins TRBV6-5 to TRBJ1-2; 7 positions agree with TRBD1. CDR1 and CDR2 (germline): MNHEY, SVGAGI. V dropped 2 bases and J dropped 7; count of bases not matched to a gene: 7. This CDR3 comprises 14 residues. CDR3 amino acids: CASSYGGTVGGYTF. CDR3 in DNA: TGTGCCAGCAGTTACGGGGGGACAGTAGGTGGCTACACCTTC.

About this clone: This CDR3 is also generated by other DNA sequences in the sample. This chain connects TRBV9 to TRBJ1-3; 7 bases are shared with TRBD1. V shed 6 bases, J shed 4 bases, and the junction held 7 bases outside the gene matches. This CDR3 contains 14 residues. CDR1 and CDR2 from the germline V gene are SGDLS and YYNGEE. CDR3 nucleotides: TGTGCCAGCACCCCAGGGGGGATAGGAAACACCATATATTTT. It translates to CASTPGGIGNTIYF.

Details on this clone: The same CDR3 arises from other DNA sequences in this sample as well. This chain links TRBV9 with TRBJ2-7; TRBD2 is a possible D gene (6 bases). The CDR3 runs 14 residues. Germline values: CDR1 SGDLS, CDR2 YYNGEE. Trimming cost V 2 bases and J 2 bases, with 11 bases left between them. CDR3 in amino acids: CASSVGGKTYEQYF. The CDR3 nucleotides are TGTGCCAGCAGCGTCGGGGGTAAGACCTACGAGCAGTACTTC.

A remark on this clone: At one of its ends the junction is not consistent with the germline gene, which may arise from a read error. The gene calls are TRBV6-1 and TRBJ2-7; 8 positions match TRBD2. CDR3 length: 13 amino acids. In germline, CDR1 is MNHNS, CDR2 SASEGT. CDR3 in DNA: TGTGCCAGCAGGGAAGCGGGAGATCTCGAGCAGTACTTC. Translated, it gives CASREAGDLEQYF.

This clone was counted a single time. The V gene is TRBV6-5, the J gene TRBJ1-1, with D possibly TRBD1 on 5 matching bases. Germline V lookup: CDR1 MNHEY, CDR2 SVGAGI. V was cut by 0 bases and J by 11 bases, with 13 bases left in between. The length of the CDR3 is 13 residues. DNA of the CDR3: TGTGCCAGCAGTTACTCCAGCCCAGGGATGGCTTTCTTT. Its protein is CASSYSSPGMAFF.

The V call is TRBV7-3, the J call TRBJ2-1; 13 bases match TRBD2. The ends lost 4 bases at V and 5 bases at J; junction bases unmatched: 2. The CDR3 consists of 15 residues. Germline-derived CDR1 and CDR2 are SGHTA and FQGTGA. The CDR3 is CASSWGLAGNNEQFF. The CDR3, as DNA: TGTGCCAGCAGCTGGGGACTAGCGGGGAACAATGAGCAGTTCTTC.

The J gene is TRBJ1-1, the V gene TRBV30; tentative D call: TRBD1 (5 bases). Germline CDR1 and CDR2: GTSNPN and SVGIG (reference sequence). The CDR3 totals 13 residues. Trimming cost V 2 bases and J 2 bases, with 9 bases left between them. The CDR3 spells CAWSYGGNTEAFF. CDR3 nucleotide sequence: TGTGCCTGGAGTTACGGGGGAAACACTGAAGCTTTCTTT.

The chain combines TRBV7-2 with TRBJ2-1; D perhaps matches TRBD1 (6 bases). Per the germline V gene, CDR1 is SGHTA and CDR2 is FQGNSA. The ends were cut back, 5 bases at V and 6 bases at J, with 17 bases in the middle. The length of the CDR3 is 15 residues. This chain's CDR3 is CASSPYVEGGNEQFF. The DNA of the CDR3 is TGTGCCAGCAGCCCCTATGTGGAAGGGGGCAATGAGCAGTTCTTC.

About this clone itself: At one end, the junction sequence differs from germline, possibly due to a read error. This chain connects TRBV10-3 to TRBJ2-5; D possibly corresponds to TRBD1 (6 bases). The CDR3 covers 14 residues. Germline CDR1 is ENHRY and CDR2 is SYGVKD. The CDR3 DNA follows: TGTGCCATCAATGAGAGGGGGTTCGAAGAGACCCAGTACTTC. Amino acid sequence: CAINERGFEETQYF.

The chain uses TRBV27 and TRBJ2-3, with TRBD2 as a possible D gene (6 bases). Germline V CDR1 and CDR2: MNHEY, SMNVEV (reference sequence). Trimming removed 3 bases at V and 6 bases at J, with 10 bases between. CDR3 size: 13 residues. This CDR3 reads CASSLELADTQYF. CDR3 nucleotides: TGTGCCAGCAGTTTGGAACTAGCTGATACGCAGTATTTT.

The genes are TRBV11-1 and TRBJ2-7; D remains ambiguous. The CDR3 extends over 15 amino acids. The germline V and J ends were trimmed by 1 base and 0 bases, with 10 bases remaining between them. Germline V gives CDR1 SGHAT, CDR2 FQDESV (reference sequence). This chain's CDR3 is CASSLEAVLSYEQYF. In DNA, the CDR3 is TGTGCCAGCAGCTTAGAGGCGGTGCTCTCCTACGAGCAGTACTTC. Full variable domain (rest looked up from reference TRBV11-1 and TRBJ2-7): EAEVAQSPRYKITEKSQAVAFWCDPISGHATLYWYRQILGQGPELLVQFQDESVVDDSQLPKDRFSAERLKGVDSTLKIQPAELGDSAMYLCASSLEAVLSYEQYFGPGTRLTVT.

This chain's CDR3 is CASSLTGTDLAESTDTQYF. The CDR3 coding sequence is TGTGCCAGCAGCCTCACCGGGACAGATCTAGCGGAGAGCACAGATACGCAGTATTTT. J is TRBJ2-3 and V is TRBV13; D possibly matches TRBD1 or TRBD2 (7 bases each). CDR1 is PRHDT, CDR2 FYEKMQ, per germline (reference sequence). The V end was cut by 5 bases, the J end by 0 bases, with 24 bases between. This CDR3 spans 19 amino acids.

CDR3 region: CASSQFTSGSPYEQYF. The CDR3 nucleotides read TGCGCCAGCAGCCAATTCACTAGCGGGAGTCCCTACGAGCAGTACTTC. V is TRBV4-1 and J is TRBJ2-7; 11 bases line up with TRBD2. V lost 2 bases, J lost 2 bases, and 5 bases stayed unmatched. This CDR3 region has 16 residues. Germline loops: CDR1 MGHRA, CDR2 YSYEKL.

The chain combines TRBV5-6 with TRBJ2-2, with D unresolved. The CDR3 is made up of 15 amino acids. V was pared by 0 bases and J by 4 bases, with 10 bases between. Germline CDR1 is SGHDT and CDR2 is YYEEEE. The CDR3, as DNA: TGTGCCAGCAGCTTGGGGCCTAGAAGCACCGGGGAGCTGTTTTTT. Translating it yields CASSLGPRSTGELFF.

The V gene is TRBV4-2, the J gene TRBJ2-7; TRBD2 might be the D (6 bases). V lost 4 bases to trimming and J lost 3 bases, with 16 bases between them. The germline V gene encodes CDR1 LGHNA and CDR2 YNFKEQ. The CDR3 length is 15 residues. CDR3 nucleotide sequence: TGTGCCAGCAGCCCCCGGTCCAACGGGGGCTACGAGCAGTACTTC. It translates to CASSPRSNGGYEQYF.

As to this clone: The same CDR3 is also encoded by other DNA sequences in this sample. The chain has TRBV7-3 and TRBJ2-1; possible D gene TRBD2, 5 bases. V lost 2 bases and J 0 bases, leaving 8 bases between the germline ends. The CDR3 runs 15 residues. Germline-derived CDR1 and CDR2 are SGHTA and FQGTGA. The CDR3 coding sequence is TGTGCCAGCAGCTTACTAGCTAGCTCCTACAATGAGCAGTTCTTC. Amino acid sequence: CASSLLASSYNEQFF.